The 9 T cell receptor beta chains below were found in one sample sequenced in a study of regulatory T cells in long-lasting Graves disease. Noted time point: newly diagnosed GD, antithyroid drugs for less than 3 months. Construction of the TCR library relied on RNA isolated from PBMCs. Investigators prepared the TCR beta libraries by applying iRepertoire HTBI primers and Arm-PCR of CDR3 regions. Using its own MiXCR run on the multiplex PCR reads, TCRdb lists one record per CDR3 protein. Here the sample spans around 450,000 distinct CDR3 sequences, under 15% being singletons. These data are also associated with another study on T cells in Graves' hyperthyroidism and ophthalmopathy.

Material: peripheral blood mononuclear cells (PBMCs), obtained at new diagnosis, from a patient treated with antithyroid drugs. These receptors came from a woman in her twenties or thirties with Graves disease.

In regard to this clonotype: This may stem from a read error, because a much larger clone lies one nucleotide away. The chain uses TRBV20-1 and TRBJ1-2; D not resolved. This CDR3 spans 12 amino acids. The V end was cut by 0 bases, the J end by 7 bases, with 9 bases between. Germline CDR1 is DFQATT and CDR2 is SNEGSKA (reference sequence). The CDR3 loop reads CSARDPMAGYTF. CDR3 coding DNA: TGCAGTGCTAGAGACCCGATGGCTGGCTACACCTTC.

A few counts support this clonotype. V usage is TRBV9 and J usage is TRBJ2-7; possibly TRBD1 or TRBD2 for D (5 bases each). CDR1 SGDLS and CDR2 YYNGEE come from the germline V gene. Trimming took 5 bases from V and 1 from J, leaving 16 bases between them. The CDR3 length is 15 residues. The CDR3 sequence is CASSAPGRPSYEQYF. CDR3 coding DNA: TGTGCCAGCAGTGCCCCGGGACGGCCGTCCTACGAGCAGTACTTC.

The chain uses TRBV19 and TRBJ2-1; no firm D call. Germline values: CDR1 LNHDA, CDR2 SQIVND (reference sequence). The V end was cut by 3 bases, the J end by 6 bases, with 9 bases between. The CDR3 is made up of 13 amino acids. CDR3 coding DNA: TGTGCCAGTAGTATTAGTCGGTTCAATGAGCAGTTCTTC. This codes for CASSISRFNEQFF.

This clonotype has a count of ten or more. The V gene is TRBV3-1, the J gene TRBJ2-7, with unresolved D. Germline V gene sequence: CDR1 LGHDT, CDR2 YNNKEL (reference sequence). Trimming removed 7 bases at V and 4 bases at J, with 8 bases between. The CDR3 runs to 11 residues. The CDR3 region is CASTLSYEQYF. Here the CDR3 DNA reads TGTGCCAGCACCCTGTCGTACGAGCAGTACTTC.

This clonotype was seen more than once but under ten times. The chain links TRBV13 to TRBJ2-5; the D gene is possibly TRBD1 (8 bases). The CDR3 totals 17 residues. CDR1 is PRHDT and CDR2 is FYEKMQ in the germline V gene (reference sequence). The germline V and J ends were trimmed by 5 bases and 4 bases, with 23 bases remaining between them. The CDR3 sequence: CASSQEFRGRGGETQYF. In nucleotides, the CDR3 is TGTGCCAGCAGCCAGGAATTCAGGGGGCGCGGGGGAGAGACCCAGTACTTC.

This clonotype was seen more than once but under ten times. The J gene is TRBJ2-1, the V gene TRBV11-2, with a tentative D call TRBD2 (6 bases). Judging by the DNA end, TRBJ2-5 fits better; the J call may be wrong. There are 16 residues in the CDR3. CDR1 and CDR2 from the germline V gene are SGHAT and FQNNGV. The CDR3, as DNA: TGTGCCAGCAGCTTAGATAGGGAGGACTACCAAGAGACCCAGTACTTC. Protein sequence: CASSLDREDYQETQYF.

This clonotype was seen at least ten times. The chain joins TRBV20-1 to TRBJ2-7; D might be TRBD1 (5 bases). This CDR3 comprises 14 residues. From germline, CDR1 is DFQATT and CDR2 SNEGSKA (reference sequence). The germline V and J ends were trimmed by 6 bases and 5 bases, with 20 bases remaining between them. The CDR3 region is CSATGTDTFNEQYF. The CDR3 region has the DNA TGCAGTGCCACAGGAACGGACACATTTAACGAGCAGTACTTC.

The chain combines TRBV4-1 with TRBJ2-1; 7 bases align to TRBD1. The CDR3 contains 14 residues. CDR1 MGHRA and CDR2 YSYEKL come from the germline V gene. The V gene end was trimmed by 6 bases and the J gene end by 6 bases; junction bases not matched to a gene: 8. CDR3 in DNA: TGCGCCAGCAGTCAGGGACAGCCGAGCAATGAGCAGTTCTTC. It yields the protein CASSQGQPSNEQFF.

The chain combines TRBV5-1 with TRBJ2-3; TRBD1 matches at 8 bases. Trimming took 0 bases from V and 2 from J; bases not matched to a gene: 2. This CDR3 comprises 15 residues. Looked up from germline, CDR1 is SGHRS and CDR2 is YFSETQ. CDR3 coding DNA: TGCGCCAGCAGCTTGGGGGACAGGCCCACAGATACGCAGTATTTT. Protein sequence: CASSLGDRPTDTQYF.